What follows are 23 T cell receptor beta chains derived from one specimen sequenced in a study of cytomegalovirus exposure and HLA in healthy donors (dated 2017 in TCRdb). The library relied on the immunoSEQ multiplex PCR assay. For the multiplex PCR, a mixture combining 60 forward primers for TCR Vbeta segments and 13 reverse primers for TCR Jbeta segments was used. TCRdb's version of the immuneACCESS table is confined to in-frame rearrangements and falls short of the full clone set. An unresolved V gene accounts for under half of the shortfall where checked; the remainder is of unknown origin. This sample gives some 140,000 clones in total; 70% to 80% of them show up just once. Approximately 3% of the sample rests with the top ten. Input material: PBMCs. Receptor source: a female donor in good health and CMV-seronegative.

J is TRBJ1-5 and V is TRBV28; D is perhaps TRBD1 (5 bases). Germline CDR1 is MDHEN and CDR2 is SYDVKM. This CDR3 comprises 14 residues. Trimming pared 3 bases from V and 7 bases from J, leaving 13 bases between. The chain's CDR3 is CASSLGIGGQPQHF. Written as DNA, the CDR3 is TGTGCCAGCAGTTTGGGAATCGGGGGGCAGCCCCAGCATTTT.

This clone has only one observation. The V and J genes are TRBV30 and TRBJ2-7, with 8 bases aligning to TRBD1. J lost 6 bases, V lost 0 bases, and 10 bases had no gene match. Germline V gene sequence: CDR1 GTSNPN, CDR2 SVGIG (reference sequence). The CDR3 is 15 amino acids. The DNA of the CDR3 is TGTGCCTGGAGTGTAGGATACAGGGGGTGGAGCGAGCAGTACTTC. Translating gives CAWSVGYRGWSEQYF.

The genes are TRBV9 and TRBJ2-2; tentatively, D is TRBD2 (7 bases). This CDR3 region has 16 residues. In germline, CDR1 is SGDLS, CDR2 YYNGEE. The V end was cut by 2 bases, the J end by 0 bases, with 11 bases between. Written as DNA, the CDR3 is TGTGCCAGCAGCGTGGGGAGGGGGGCGAACACCGGGGAGCTGTTTTTT. It is translated as CASSVGRGANTGELFF.

This rearrangement joins TRBV5-6 to TRBJ1-4; 8 nucleotides match TRBD1. There are 17 residues in the CDR3. Germline V gene sequence: CDR1 SGHDT, CDR2 YYEEEE. With V trimmed by 0 bases and J by 12 bases, 16 bases remained unmatched. Here the CDR3 DNA reads TGTGCCAGCAGCTTGGCTTCCTGGTTCTCAGGGGGCGGGGAACTGTTTTTT. The encoded protein is CASSLASWFSGGGELFF.

As regards this clone: Mismatch with germline at one junction end may stem from a read error. The chain is built from TRBV29-1 and TRBJ2-3; possibly TRBD2 for D (6 bases). Germline V gene lookup returns CDR1 SQVTM and CDR2 ANQGSEA. The CDR3 has 12 amino acids. CDR3 nucleotides: TGCGGCGTGGGACTCCCCTTAGATACGCAGTATTTT. It codes for CGVGLPLDTQYF.

The chain has TRBV15 and TRBJ1-2, with 9 bases identical to TRBD1. This CDR3 has 17 residues. Germline CDR1 LNHNV, CDR2 YYDKDF (reference sequence). Trimming took 0 bases from V and 7 from J; bases not matched to a gene: 12. CDR3 protein: CATSRDSGQGLRGGYTF. Here the CDR3 DNA reads TGTGCCACCAGCAGAGATTCGGGACAGGGCCTCCGAGGTGGCTACACCTTC.

The CDR3 here is CAIPGQRRTGELFF. The CDR3 DNA is TGTGCCATCCCGGGACAGCGCCGGACCGGGGAGCTGTTTTTT. The gene calls are TRBV6-1 and TRBJ2-2; 7 positions match TRBD1. In germline, CDR1 is MNHNS, CDR2 SASEGT. V dropped 10 bases and J dropped 5; count of bases not matched to a gene: 10. The CDR3 length is 14 residues.

The CDR3 DNA sequence: TGTGCCTGTTTTACAGGGAACTCCTACGAGCAGTACTTC. Translating gives CACFTGNSYEQYF. The rearrangement uses TRBV30 and TRBJ2-5, with TRBD1 as a possible D gene (6 bases). The DNA end favors TRBJ2-7, so the J call may be wrong. This CDR3 is built from 13 residues. The germline V gene encodes CDR1 GTSNPN and CDR2 SVGIG (reference sequence).

The V gene is TRBV6-5, the J gene TRBJ2-3; maybe TRBD2 (5 bases). The length of the CDR3 is 15 residues. Trimming shortened V by 6 bases and J by 3 bases, and 16 bases separated the two germline ends. Per germline, CDR1 MNHEY and CDR2 SVGAGI. The CDR3 nucleotides are TGTGCCAGCAGCGCCGGGAATTTCCTGACAGATACGCAGTATTTT. Its protein product is CASSAGNFLTDTQYF.

The V gene is TRBV11-3, the J gene TRBJ2-5; TRBD2 matches at 12 bases. Germline assignment: CDR1 SGHNT and CDR2 YENEEA. Trimming took 4 bases from V and 7 from J; bases not matched to a gene: 7. CDR3 length equals 15 residues. Written as DNA, the CDR3 is TGTGCCAGCAGCTACCGACTAGCGGGAGAGGGGACCCAGTACTTC. This gives the protein CASSYRLAGEGTQYF.

This clone is a singleton in its sample. The chain links TRBV30 to TRBJ2-4, with 7 bases that match TRBD2. J lost 3 bases, V lost 5 bases, and 10 bases had no gene match. The CDR3 totals 15 residues. Germline V gene data show CDR1 as GTSNPN and CDR2 as SVGIG (reference sequence). CDR3 sequence: CAWAGDTKSKNIQYF. The CDR3 bases are TGTGCCTGGGCGGGAGACACTAAAAGCAAAAACATTCAGTACTTC.

This chain links TRBV6-5 with TRBJ1-1, with TRBD1 identical over 10 bases. The CDR3 runs 15 residues. CDR1 and CDR2 from the germline V gene are MNHEY and SVGAGI. The V gene end was trimmed by 0 bases and the J gene end by 6 bases; junction bases not matched to a gene: 4. The CDR3 protein is CASSYSPTGGSEAFF. The CDR3 DNA reads TGTGCCAGCAGTTACTCCCCGACAGGGGGCTCTGAAGCTTTCTTT.

Regarding this clone: An end of the junction does not agree with germline; a read error may underlie this. The chain carries TRBV7-2 and TRBJ2-1, with 9 bases aligning to TRBD1. CDR3 size: 13 residues. The germline gives CDR1 SGHTA, CDR2 FQGNSA. This CDR3 is CASTLGRDREQFF. In DNA, the CDR3 is TGTGCCAGCACCTTAGGTAGGGACAGGGAACAGTTCTTC.

The J gene is TRBJ1-2, the V gene TRBV18; no reliable D call. V lost 5 bases, J lost 8 bases, and 15 bases lay in between. The germline gives CDR1 KGHSH, CDR2 LQKENI. The CDR3 sequence is 13 residues long. The CDR3 is CASSASWESGYTF. CDR3 bases: TGTGCCAGCTCAGCCTCATGGGAGAGCGGCTACACCTTC.

This chain uses TRBV2 with TRBJ2-3; D might be TRBD2 (6 bases). The CDR3 has 15 residues. CDR1 and CDR2 from the germline V gene are SNHLY and FYNNEI. Trimming took off 6 bases at V and 2 bases at J, with 15 bases between the two ends. CDR3 in DNA: TGTGCCAGCAGGAAGGGACTTCAGTACACAGATACGCAGTATTTT. Protein: CASRKGLQYTDTQYF.

The chain links TRBV9 to TRBJ1-1, with D unresolved. The CDR3 loop spans 13 amino acids. V lost 1 base and J 8 bases, leaving 12 bases between the germline ends. Per germline, CDR1 SGDLS and CDR2 YYNGEE. In nucleotides, the CDR3 is TGTGCCAGCAGCGTAAGACCGGAGATAGAAGCTTTCTTT. It codes for CASSVRPEIEAFF.

The gene calls are TRBV5-4 and TRBJ1-3; D not resolved. The CDR3 length is 14 residues. Trimming took off 4 bases at V and 1 base at J, with 9 bases between the two ends. The germline CDR1 and CDR2 sequences are SGHNT and YYREEE (reference sequence). The DNA of the CDR3 is TGTGCCAGCAGCCCGGGGATTTCTGGAAACACCATATATTTT. This encodes CASSPGISGNTIYF.

The rearrangement links TRBV6-4 to TRBJ2-2; D possibly corresponds to TRBD1 (6 bases). The V gene's germline CDR1 is MRHNA and CDR2 SNTAGT. The CDR3 length is 14 residues. V lost 6 bases, J lost 6 bases, and 14 bases lay in between. CDR3 nucleotides: TGTGCCAGCAGGGCTCTTACAGGGCCCGGGGAGCTGTTTTTT. Translated: CASRALTGPGELFF.

In this sample, this clone turned up once. V usage is TRBV4-1 and J usage is TRBJ2-3; 7 bases agree with TRBD1. Germline V gene data show CDR1 as MGHRA and CDR2 as YSYEKL. The CDR3 loop spans 15 amino acids. V shed 9 bases and J 4 bases; nucleotides not matched to a gene: 13. CDR3 in DNA: TGCGCCAGTCACCCAGGGGGTCTCACGGCAGATACGCAGTATTTT. This sequence encodes CASHPGGLTADTQYF.

The chain carries TRBV10-3 and TRBJ2-7; TRBD1 is a possible D gene (6 bases). Looked up from germline, CDR1 is ENHRY and CDR2 is SYGVKD. This CDR3 contains 13 residues. V was cut by 11 bases and J by 6 bases, with 20 bases left in between. The CDR3 region has the DNA TGTGCCTCCTTGGACAGTGGTGGTTCCGAGCAGTACTTC. It translates to CASLDSGGSEQYF.

The chain couples TRBV11-2 to TRBJ2-3; perhaps TRBD1 as D (7 bases). The germline CDR1 and CDR2 sequences are SGHAT and FQNNGV. This CDR3 is built from 15 residues. V shed 3 bases and J shed 2 bases, with 12 bases lying between them. The CDR3 sequence: CASSLRQGLTDTQYF. Written as DNA, the CDR3 is TGTGCCAGCAGCTTGCGACAGGGACTCACAGATACGCAGTATTTT.

With regard to this clone: At one boundary the junction diverges from the germline segment, which might be a read error. The chain links TRBV7-7 to TRBJ2-2, with TRBD2 matching 8 bases. CDR1 SSHAT and CDR2 FNYEAQ come from the germline V gene (reference sequence). This CDR3 has 16 residues. The CDR3 coding sequence is TGTGCTAGCAGCTTTAGCGGGGCTTCGAACACCGGGGAGCTGTTTTTT. It yields the protein CASSFSGASNTGELFF.

The chain couples TRBV27 to TRBJ2-7; 10 nucleotides align to TRBD2. Germline V gene data show CDR1 as MNHEY and CDR2 as SMNVEV (reference sequence). There are 14 residues in the CDR3. The trim removed 6 bases at V and 4 bases at J, leaving 6 bases unmatched. CDR3 sequence: CASRPGTSVYEQYF. CDR3 DNA sequence: TGTGCCAGCAGACCCGGGACTAGCGTTTACGAGCAGTACTTC.